This passage covers 15 T cell receptor beta chains from one sample sequenced in a study of cytomegalovirus exposure and HLA in healthy donors. Use of 60 Vbeta and 13 Jbeta primers characterized the PCR. Sequenced by immunoSEQ multiplex PCR; TCRdb stores in-frame clones only, minus some. The repertoire holds around 130,000 clones, with 80% as singletons. The sequencing sample was made of PBMCs. These receptors were obtained from a young man in good health and CMV-seronegative.

The chain uses TRBV30 and TRBJ2-3; a weak D match, TRBD2 (5 bases). V was clipped by 6 bases and J by 3 bases, with 19 bases between them. The CDR3 length is 15 residues. CDR1 GTSNPN and CDR2 SVGIG come from the germline V gene (reference sequence). The CDR3 nucleotides read TGTGCCTGCCCCTTCTCAGAGGGCGCTACAGATACGCAGTATTTT. This encodes CACPFSEGATDTQYF.

V and J are TRBV27 and TRBJ1-1, with D maybe TRBD1 (6 bases). CDR3 length: 13 residues. Germline V gives CDR1 MNHEY, CDR2 SMNVEV (reference sequence). Trimming took 9 bases from V and 10 from J, leaving 21 bases between them. The DNA of the CDR3 is TGTGCCAGTGCAGGGTACAGGGAAAATCGAGCTTTCTTT. It is translated as CASAGYRENRAFF.

The chain couples TRBV6-5 to TRBJ1-2, with 8 nucleotides matching TRBD1. The germline CDR1 and CDR2 sequences are MNHEY and SVGAGI. V was clipped by 0 bases and J by 1 base; unmatched bases: 1. This CDR3 is built from 15 residues. CDR3 DNA sequence: TGTGCCAGCAGTTACTCGACAGGGGATAACTATGGCTACACCTTC. It codes for CASSYSTGDNYGYTF.

This chain links TRBV25-1 with TRBJ2-7; 8 bases align to TRBD1. The J segment lost 7 bases and the V segment lost 4 bases, leaving 6 bases of the junction unmatched. This CDR3 has 13 amino acids. The germline gives CDR1 MGHDK, CDR2 SYGVNS. CDR3 protein: CASSVGQGCEQYF. The DNA of the CDR3 is TGTGCCAGCAGTGTAGGACAGGGATGTGAGCAGTACTTC.

The chain employs TRBV11-2 and TRBJ2-7, with 7 bases aligning to TRBD2. Trimming at V came to 5 bases and at J to 3 bases, leaving 13 bases not matched to a gene. The length of the CDR3 is 16 residues. Germline CDR1 is SGHAT and CDR2 is FQNNGV. The CDR3 loop reads CASSQGRAGAFYEQYF. CDR3 nucleotide sequence: TGTGCCAGCAGCCAAGGTCGTGCGGGAGCCTTCTACGAGCAGTACTTC. Drawing the rest from reference TRBV11-2 and TRBJ2-7, the complete variable domain is EAGVAQSPRYKIIEKRQSVAFWCNPISGHATLYWYQQILGQGPKLLIQFQNNGVVDDSQLPKDRFSAERLKGVDSTLKIQPAKLEDSAVYLCASSQGRAGAFYEQYFGPGTRLTVT.

V gene TRBV12-5 combines with J gene TRBJ1-4, with D perhaps TRBD1 (5 bases). Germline lookup yields CDR1 LGHNT and CDR2 FRNRAP. The CDR3 spans 15 residues. V lost 4 bases and J 6 bases, leaving 15 bases between the germline ends. Here the CDR3 DNA reads TGTGCTAGTGGTTCCCCAGGGCTGGCGGATGAAAAACTGTTTTTT. Translation: CASGSPGLADEKLFF.

The chain links TRBV10-2 to TRBJ2-1, with 9 bases fitting TRBD2. V lost 4 bases, J lost 4 bases, and 2 bases stayed unmatched. The CDR3 length is 14 residues. Germline V CDR1 and CDR2: WSHSY, SAAADI. The CDR3 DNA sequence: TGCGCCAGCAGTGGACTAGCGGATTACAATGAGCAGTTCTTC. It is translated as CASSGLADYNEQFF.

V gene TRBV27 combines with J gene TRBJ2-4; 10 bases line up with TRBD2. Germline V gives CDR1 MNHEY, CDR2 SMNVEV (reference sequence). The CDR3 covers 16 residues. V lost 6 bases to trimming and J lost 0 bases; unmatched junction nucleotides: 5. The CDR3 is CASSRTSGLAKNIQYF. The CDR3 DNA reads TGTGCCAGCAGCAGGACTAGCGGTCTAGCCAAAAACATTCAGTACTTC.

The chain combines TRBV28 with TRBJ2-7; perhaps TRBD2 as D (6 bases). Trimming stripped 7 bases from V and 2 bases from J, with 15 bases between. The V gene's germline CDR1 is MDHEN and CDR2 SYDVKM. The CDR3 has 14 residues. The CDR3 bases are TGTGCCAGCACCCGGGGGTCCAGGACCTACGAGCAGTACTTC. Its translation is CASTRGSRTYEQYF.

In its sample, this clone was seen once. The chain recombines TRBV7-6 with TRBJ2-2; 7 bases are a match to TRBD2. The CDR3 loop spans 14 amino acids. The V gene end was trimmed by 8 bases and the J gene end by 2 bases; junction bases not matched to a gene: 5. From germline, CDR1 is SGHVS and CDR2 FNYEAQ. The CDR3 is CASGLAVNTGELFF. The CDR3 region has the DNA TGTGCCAGCGGTCTAGCGGTAAACACCGGGGAGCTGTTTTTT.

This sequence joins TRBV4-3 and TRBJ2-7; 8 positions agree with TRBD2. Trimming took 0 bases from V and 2 from J; bases not matched to a gene: 6. The CDR3 totals 16 residues. Germline lookup yields CDR1 LGHNA and CDR2 YSLEER. Here the CDR3 DNA reads TGCGCCAGCAGCCAAGATCGGGGGGGGTGGCCCTACGAGCAGTACTTC. Its protein is CASSQDRGGWPYEQYF.

This chain joins TRBV9 and TRBJ1-5; tentative D call: TRBD1 (5 bases). Trimming cost V 3 bases and J 9 bases, with 13 bases left between them. Germline values: CDR1 SGDLS, CDR2 YYNGEE. The CDR3 runs 13 residues. The CDR3 coding sequence is TGTGCCAGCAGCGGGGGGGTGGGGAGGCCCCAGCATTTT. Its protein product is CASSGGVGRPQHF.

The DNA for the CDR3 is TGTGCCGTCACAGGGATGAACACTGAAGCTTTCTTT. Protein sequence: CAVTGMNTEAFF. The V call is TRBV10-3, the J call TRBJ1-1, with D tentatively TRBD1 (6 bases). V gave up 11 bases and J gave up 0 bases, with 10 bases separating them. The CDR3 is made up of 12 amino acids. Germline values: CDR1 ENHRY, CDR2 SYGVKD.

V gene TRBV30 combines with J gene TRBJ1-5; D is undetermined. This CDR3 region has 14 residues. The V gene lost 0 bases and the J gene lost 3 bases, with 9 bases spanning the gap. Germline CDR1 GTSNPN, CDR2 SVGIG (reference sequence). In DNA, the CDR3 is TGTGCCTGGAGTGTAAGTACAGACAATCAGCCCCAGCATTTT. Amino acid sequence: CAWSVSTDNQPQHF.

The CDR3 nucleotides read TGTGCCAGCAGCTCCAGGACTGCAGCCTACGAGCAGTACTTC. As protein: CASSSRTAAYEQYF. The chain uses TRBV5-6 and TRBJ2-7; tentatively, D is TRBD2 (5 bases). Germline assignment: CDR1 SGHDT and CDR2 YYEEEE. V dropped 3 bases and J dropped 2 bases, with 12 bases sitting between them. This CDR3 contains 14 residues.